The text below deals with one TCR beta chain. In the study's own analysis: Reference gene primer amplification in the assay estimated nucleated cell counts. Using immunoSEQ multiplex PCR, the repertoire was profiled, and TCRdb retains in-frame clones only, with some absent. The V and J calls and the clone size are those of that table, but D and trimming were determined from the DNA. This table has 150,000 to 200,000 clones, nearly 90% appearing once. These data originate in a study of blood T cell repertoires in COVID-19. The overall study: From T cells, B-cell-depleted T cells, or PBMCs came the material, which was cDNA or gDNA.

Sequenced input: peripheral blood. This sequence originates from a man younger than 35 who had recovered from COVID-19.

CDR3 nucleotide sequence: TGTGCCATCAGGAGAGATAGCAATCAGCCCCAGCATTTT. Translating gives CAIRRDSNQPQHF. V and J are TRBV10-3 and TRBJ1-5; D call uncertain. Trimming cost V 6 bases and J 0 bases, with 6 bases left between them. This CDR3 contains 13 residues. In germline, CDR1 is ENHRY, CDR2 SYGVKD.